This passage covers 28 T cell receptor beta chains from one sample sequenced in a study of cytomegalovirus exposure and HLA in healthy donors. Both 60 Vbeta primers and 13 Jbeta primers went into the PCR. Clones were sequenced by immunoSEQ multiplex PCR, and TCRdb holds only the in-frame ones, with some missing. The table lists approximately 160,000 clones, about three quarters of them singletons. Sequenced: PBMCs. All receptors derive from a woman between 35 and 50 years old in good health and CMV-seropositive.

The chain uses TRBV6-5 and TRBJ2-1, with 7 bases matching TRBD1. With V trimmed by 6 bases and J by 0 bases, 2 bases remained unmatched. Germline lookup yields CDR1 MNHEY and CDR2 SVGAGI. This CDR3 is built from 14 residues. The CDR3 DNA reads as TGTGCCAGCAGCCGGGACAGCTCCTACAATGAGCAGTTCTTC. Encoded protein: CASSRDSSYNEQFF.

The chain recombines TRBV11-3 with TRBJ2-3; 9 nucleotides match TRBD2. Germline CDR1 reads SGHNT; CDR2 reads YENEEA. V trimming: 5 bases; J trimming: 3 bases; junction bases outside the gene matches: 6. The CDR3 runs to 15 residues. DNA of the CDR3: TGTGCCAGCAGCCCCGGCGGGGGGGTTACAGATACGCAGTATTTT. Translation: CASSPGGGVTDTQYF. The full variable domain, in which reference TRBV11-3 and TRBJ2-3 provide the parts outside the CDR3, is EAGVVQSPRYKIIEKKQPVAFWCNPISGHNTLYWYLQNLGQGPELLIRYENEEAVDDSQLPKDRFSAERLKGVDSTLKIQPAELGDSAVYLCASSPGGGVTDTQYFGPGTRLTVL.

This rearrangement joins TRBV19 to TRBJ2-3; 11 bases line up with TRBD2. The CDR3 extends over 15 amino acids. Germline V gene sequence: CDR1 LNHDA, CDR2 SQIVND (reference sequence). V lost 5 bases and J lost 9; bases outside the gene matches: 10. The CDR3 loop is CASSGVAGGPGTQYF. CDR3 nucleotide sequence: TGTGCCAGTAGTGGGGTAGCGGGAGGGCCAGGAACGCAGTATTTT.

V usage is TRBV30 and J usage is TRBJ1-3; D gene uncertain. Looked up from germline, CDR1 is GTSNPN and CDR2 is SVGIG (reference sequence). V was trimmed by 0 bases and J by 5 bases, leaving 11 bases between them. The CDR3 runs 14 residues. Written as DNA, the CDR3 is TGTGCCTGGAGTGTGGCCTGGGAGAGAAACACCATATATTTT. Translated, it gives CAWSVAWERNTIYF.

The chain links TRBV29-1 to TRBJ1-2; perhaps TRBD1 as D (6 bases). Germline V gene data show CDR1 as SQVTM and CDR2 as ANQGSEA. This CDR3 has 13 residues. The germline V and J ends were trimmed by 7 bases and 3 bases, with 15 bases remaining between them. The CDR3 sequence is CSGAAGDHYGYTF. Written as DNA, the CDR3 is TGCAGCGGGGCTGCAGGGGACCACTATGGCTACACCTTC.

The CDR3 spells CASSLSTGNTEAFF. DNA for the CDR3: TGTGCCAGCAGCCTATCGACGGGGAACACTGAAGCTTTCTTT. The chain employs TRBV9 and TRBJ1-1; D gene ambiguous. Trimming shortened V by 4 bases and J by 1 base, and 11 bases separated the two germline ends. Per germline, CDR1 SGDLS and CDR2 YYNGEE. The CDR3 runs 14 residues.

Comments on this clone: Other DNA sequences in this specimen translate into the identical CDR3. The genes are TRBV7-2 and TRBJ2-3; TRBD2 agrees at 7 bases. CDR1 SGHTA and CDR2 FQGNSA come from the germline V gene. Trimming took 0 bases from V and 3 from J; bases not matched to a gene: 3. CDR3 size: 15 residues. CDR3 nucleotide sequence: TGTGCCAGCAGCTTAGCTGGCGGGAGTACAGATACGCAGTATTTT. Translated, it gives CASSLAGGSTDTQYF.

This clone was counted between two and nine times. The CDR3 here is CASTQFARTQYF. The CDR3 coding sequence is TGTGCCAGCACCCAGTTTGCCCGTACGCAGTATTTT. J is TRBJ2-3 and V is TRBV5-8; D is unclear. Between the trimmed V and J ends, which lost 6 bases and 8 bases, there was a span of 13 bases. Germline V gene lookup returns CDR1 SGHTS and CDR2 YDEGEE. The CDR3 is 12 amino acids. The full variable domain, in which reference TRBV5-8 and TRBJ2-3 provide the parts outside the CDR3, is EAGVTQSPTHLIKTRGQQATLRCSPISGHTSVYWYQQALGLGLQFLLWYDEGEERNRGNFPPRFSGRQFPNYSSELNVNALELEDSALYLCASTQFARTQYFGPGTRLTVL.

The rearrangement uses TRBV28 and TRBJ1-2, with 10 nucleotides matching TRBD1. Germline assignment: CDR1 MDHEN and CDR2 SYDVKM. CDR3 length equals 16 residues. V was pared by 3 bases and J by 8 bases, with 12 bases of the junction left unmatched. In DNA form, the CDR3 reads TGTGCCAGCAGTTTGGGGACAGGGGTTGATATGGAGGGCTACACCTTC. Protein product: CASSLGTGVDMEGYTF.

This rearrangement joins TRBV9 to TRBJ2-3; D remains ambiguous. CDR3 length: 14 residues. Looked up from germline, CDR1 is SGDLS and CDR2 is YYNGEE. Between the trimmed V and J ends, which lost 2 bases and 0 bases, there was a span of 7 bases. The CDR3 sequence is CASSVSTSTDTQYF. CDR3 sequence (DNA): TGTGCCAGCAGCGTTAGCACAAGCACAGATACGCAGTATTTT.

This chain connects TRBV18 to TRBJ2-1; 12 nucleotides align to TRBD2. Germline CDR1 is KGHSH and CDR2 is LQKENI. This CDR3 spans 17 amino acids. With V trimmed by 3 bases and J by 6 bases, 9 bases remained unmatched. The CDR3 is CASSPRLAGASRNEQFF. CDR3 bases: TGTGCCAGCTCACCCCGACTAGCGGGGGCCTCTCGCAATGAGCAGTTCTTC. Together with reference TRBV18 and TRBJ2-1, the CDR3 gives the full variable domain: NAGVMQNPRHLVRRRGQEARLRCSPMKGHSHVYWYRQLPEEGLKFMVYLQKENIIDESGMPKERFSAEFPKEGPSILRIQQVVRGDSAAYFCASSPRLAGASRNEQFFGPGTRLTVL.

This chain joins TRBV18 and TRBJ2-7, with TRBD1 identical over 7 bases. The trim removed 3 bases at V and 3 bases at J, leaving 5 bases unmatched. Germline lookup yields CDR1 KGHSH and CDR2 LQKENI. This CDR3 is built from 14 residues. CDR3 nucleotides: TGTGCCAGCTCACCCCGGGACAGAGACTACGAGCAGTACTTC. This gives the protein CASSPRDRDYEQYF. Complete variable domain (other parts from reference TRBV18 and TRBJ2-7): NAGVMQNPRHLVRRRGQEARLRCSPMKGHSHVYWYRQLPEEGLKFMVYLQKENIIDESGMPKERFSAEFPKEGPSILRIQQVVRGDSAAYFCASSPRDRDYEQYFGPGTRLTVT.

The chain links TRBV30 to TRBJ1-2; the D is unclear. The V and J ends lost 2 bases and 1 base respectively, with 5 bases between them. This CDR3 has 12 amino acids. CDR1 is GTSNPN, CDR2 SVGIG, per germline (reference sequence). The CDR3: CAWSPLNYGYTF. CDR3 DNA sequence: TGTGCCTGGAGTCCCCTTAACTATGGCTACACCTTC.

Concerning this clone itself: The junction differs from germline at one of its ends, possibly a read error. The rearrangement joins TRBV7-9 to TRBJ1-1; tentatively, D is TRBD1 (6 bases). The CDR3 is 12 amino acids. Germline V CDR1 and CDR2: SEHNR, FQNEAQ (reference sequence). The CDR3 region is CSSSEDSLEAFF. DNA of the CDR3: TGTTCCAGCAGCGAGGACAGCCTTGAAGCTTTCTTT.

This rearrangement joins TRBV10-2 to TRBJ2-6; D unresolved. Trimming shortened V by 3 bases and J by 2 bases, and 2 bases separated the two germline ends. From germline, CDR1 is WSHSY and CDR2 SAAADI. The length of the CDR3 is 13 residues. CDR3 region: CASSDAGANVLTF. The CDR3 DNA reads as TGCGCCAGCAGTGACGCTGGGGCCAACGTCCTGACTTTC.

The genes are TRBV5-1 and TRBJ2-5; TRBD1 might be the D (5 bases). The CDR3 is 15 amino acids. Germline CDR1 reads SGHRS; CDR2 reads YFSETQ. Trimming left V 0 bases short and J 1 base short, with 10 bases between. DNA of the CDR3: TGCGCCAGCAGCTTGGTTTTGACAGTCCAAGAGACCCAGTACTTC. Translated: CASSLVLTVQETQYF. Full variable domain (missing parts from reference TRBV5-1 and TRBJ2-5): KAGVTQTPRYLIKTRGQQVTLSCSPISGHRSVSWYQQTPGQGLQFLFEYFSETQRNKGNFPGRFSGRQFSNSRSEMNVSTLELGDSALYLCASSLVLTVQETQYFGPGTRLLVL.

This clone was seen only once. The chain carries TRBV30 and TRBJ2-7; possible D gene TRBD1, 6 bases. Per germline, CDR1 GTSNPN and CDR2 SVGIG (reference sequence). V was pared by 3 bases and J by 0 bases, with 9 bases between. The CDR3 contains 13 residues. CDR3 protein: CAWRNRASYEQYF. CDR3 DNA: TGTGCCTGGAGGAACAGGGCCTCCTACGAGCAGTACTTC.

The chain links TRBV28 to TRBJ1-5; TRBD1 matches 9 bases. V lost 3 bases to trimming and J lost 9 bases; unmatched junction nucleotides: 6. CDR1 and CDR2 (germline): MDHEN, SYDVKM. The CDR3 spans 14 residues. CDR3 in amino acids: CASSLGTGWAPQHF. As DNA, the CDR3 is TGTGCCAGCAGTTTGGGGACAGGGTGGGCGCCCCAGCATTTT.

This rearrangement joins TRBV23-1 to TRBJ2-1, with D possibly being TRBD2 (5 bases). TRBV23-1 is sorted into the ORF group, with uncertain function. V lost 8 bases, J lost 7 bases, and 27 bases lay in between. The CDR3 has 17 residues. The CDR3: CASVRTLSAARWNEQFF. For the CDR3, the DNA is TGCGCCAGCGTCCGAACTCTTAGCGCGGCGAGGTGGAATGAGCAGTTCTTC.

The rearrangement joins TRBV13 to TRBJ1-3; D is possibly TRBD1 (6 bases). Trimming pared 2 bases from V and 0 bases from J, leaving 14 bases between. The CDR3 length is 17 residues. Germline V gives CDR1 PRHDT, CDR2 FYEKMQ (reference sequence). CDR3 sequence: CASSLKGQGNSGNTIYF. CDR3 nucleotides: TGTGCCAGCAGCTTAAAGGGGCAGGGGAACTCTGGAAACACCATATATTTT. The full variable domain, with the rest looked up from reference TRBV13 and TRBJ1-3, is AAGVIQSPRHLIKEKRETATLKCYPIPRHDTVYWYQQGPGQDPQFLISFYEKMQSDKGSIPDRFSAQQFSDYHSELNMSSLELGDSALYFCASSLKGQGNSGNTIYFGEGSWLTVV.

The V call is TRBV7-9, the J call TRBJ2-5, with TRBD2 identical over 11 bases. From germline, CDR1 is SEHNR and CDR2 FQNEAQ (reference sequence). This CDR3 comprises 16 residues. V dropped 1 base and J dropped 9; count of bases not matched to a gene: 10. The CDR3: CASSLGLAGSPWAQYF. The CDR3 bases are TGTGCCAGCAGCTTAGGACTAGCGGGGTCGCCCTGGGCCCAGTACTTC.

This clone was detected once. The CDR3 loop is CASSPGQFTDTQYF. CDR3 sequence (DNA): TGTGCCAGCAGTCCAGGACAGTTCACAGATACGCAGTATTTT. This sequence joins TRBV2 and TRBJ2-3; possible D gene TRBD1, 6 bases. This CDR3 has 14 amino acids. V shed 5 bases and J shed 2 bases, with 11 bases lying between them. Germline-derived CDR1 and CDR2 are SNHLY and FYNNEI. Variable domain in full (rest from reference TRBV2 and TRBJ2-3): EPEVTQTPSHQVTQMGQEVILRCVPISNHLYFYWYRQILGQKVEFLVSFYNNEISEKSEIFDDQFSVERPDGSNFTLKIRSTKLEDSAMYFCASSPGQFTDTQYFGPGTRLTVL.

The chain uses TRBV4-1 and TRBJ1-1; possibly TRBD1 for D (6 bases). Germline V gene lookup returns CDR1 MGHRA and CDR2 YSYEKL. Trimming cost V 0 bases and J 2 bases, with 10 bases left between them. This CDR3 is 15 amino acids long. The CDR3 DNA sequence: TGCGCCAGCAGCCAAGATCGCGGGGGCAACACTGAAGCTTTCTTT. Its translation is CASSQDRGGNTEAFF.

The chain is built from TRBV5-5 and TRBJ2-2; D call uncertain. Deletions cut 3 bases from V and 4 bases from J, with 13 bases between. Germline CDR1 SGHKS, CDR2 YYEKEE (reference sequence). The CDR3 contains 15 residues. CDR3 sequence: CASSSREEATGELFF. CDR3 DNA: TGTGCCAGCAGCTCGAGAGAGGAAGCCACCGGGGAGCTGTTTTTT.

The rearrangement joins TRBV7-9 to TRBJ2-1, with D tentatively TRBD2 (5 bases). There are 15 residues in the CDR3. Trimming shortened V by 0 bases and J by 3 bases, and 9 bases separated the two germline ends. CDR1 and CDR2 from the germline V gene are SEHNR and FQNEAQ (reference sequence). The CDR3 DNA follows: TGTGCCAGCAGCTTAGCGCAACGGGGCTACAATGAGCAGTTCTTC. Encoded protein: CASSLAQRGYNEQFF.

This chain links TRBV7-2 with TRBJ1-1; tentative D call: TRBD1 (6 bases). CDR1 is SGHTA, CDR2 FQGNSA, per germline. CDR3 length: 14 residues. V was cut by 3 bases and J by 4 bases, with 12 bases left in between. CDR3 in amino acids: CASSFDRSLTEAFF. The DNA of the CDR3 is TGTGCCAGCAGCTTTGACAGGTCCCTCACTGAAGCTTTCTTT.

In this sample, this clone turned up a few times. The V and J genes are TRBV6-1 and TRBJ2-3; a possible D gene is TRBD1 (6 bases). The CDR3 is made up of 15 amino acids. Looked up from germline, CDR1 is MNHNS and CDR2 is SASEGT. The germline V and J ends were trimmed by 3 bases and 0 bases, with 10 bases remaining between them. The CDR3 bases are TGTGCCAGCAGTGAGGGACACCTAAGCACAGATACGCAGTATTTT. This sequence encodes CASSEGHLSTDTQYF.

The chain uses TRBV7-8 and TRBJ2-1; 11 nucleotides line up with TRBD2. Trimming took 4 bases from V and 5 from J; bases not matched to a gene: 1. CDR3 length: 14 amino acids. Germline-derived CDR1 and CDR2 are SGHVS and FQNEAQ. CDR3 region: CASSSGLADNEQFF. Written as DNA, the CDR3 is TGTGCCAGCAGCTCGGGACTAGCGGACAATGAGCAGTTCTTC.